The 5 T cell receptor beta chains given below trace back to one sample, sequenced in a study of PD-L1 blockade in urothelial cancer (TCRdb year 2017). To prepare the library, the immunoSEQ multiplex PCR assay was applied. TCRdb provides this immuneACCESS table in a form limited to in-frame rearrangements. Some clones are lacking; in checked studies, under half of them reflect an unresolved V gene, and why the rest are absent is not known. Here the sample has 90,000 or so clones; 90% occur a single time. The top ten hold 1.6% of the sample. The sample's time point, from its label and the paper: pretreatment peripheral blood. The source material was PBMCs, sampled around atezolizumab (anti-PD-L1) treatment. These receptors were taken from a man aged 60 to 69 with urothelial cancer.

A few counts support this clone. The rearrangement joins TRBV2 to TRBJ1-4; TRBD1 matches at 9 bases. The CDR3 is made up of 14 amino acids. Germline CDR1 and CDR2: SNHLY and FYNNEI. After removal of 6 bases from V and 11 bases from J, the junction contained 10 bases not matched to a gene. CDR3 region: CASRGDRAGGKLFF. As DNA, the CDR3 is TGTGCCAGCAGGGGGGACAGGGCTGGGGGGAAACTGTTTTTT. The full variable domain, rest sourced from reference TRBV2 and TRBJ1-4, is EPEVTQTPSHQVTQMGQEVILRCVPISNHLYFYWYRQILGQKVEFLVSFYNNEISEKSEIFDDQFSVERPDGSNFTLKIRSTKLEDSAMYFCASRGDRAGGKLFFGSGTQLSVL.

The chain recombines TRBV11-2 with TRBJ2-2; possibly TRBD2 for D (5 bases). V was trimmed by 1 base and J by 6 bases, leaving 12 bases between them. CDR1 is SGHAT and CDR2 is FQNNGV in the germline V gene. The CDR3 is 15 residues long. The CDR3 sequence is CASSLVREWPGELFF. As DNA, the CDR3 is TGTGCCAGCAGCTTAGTGAGGGAGTGGCCCGGGGAGCTGTTTTTT.

This rearrangement joins TRBV27 to TRBJ2-1, with 12 bases that match TRBD2. CDR1 and CDR2 from the germline V gene are MNHEY and SMNVEV (reference sequence). This CDR3 has 15 residues. J was trimmed by 6 bases and V by 3 bases; bases with no gene match: 3. DNA for the CDR3: TGTGCCAGCAGTTTTTCGACTAGCGGGGGCAATGAGCAGTTCTTC. Encoded protein: CASSFSTSGGNEQFF.

The chain couples TRBV7-6 to TRBJ2-1, with TRBD1 as a possible D gene (6 bases). Germline lookup yields CDR1 SGHVS and CDR2 FNYEAQ. V was shortened by 0 bases and J by 2 bases, with 11 bases between the two germline ends. The CDR3 runs to 16 residues. In nucleotides, the CDR3 is TGTGCCAGCAGCTTAGCTGGCAGGGGTCCCTACAATGAGCAGTTCTTC. It is translated as CASSLAGRGPYNEQFF.

This clone was picked up a small number of times. The V gene is TRBV30, the J gene TRBJ1-5; 7 nucleotides agree with TRBD1. This CDR3 is built from 14 residues. The J segment lost 6 bases and the V segment lost 0 bases, leaving 5 bases of the junction unmatched. CDR1 and CDR2 from the germline V gene are GTSNPN and SVGIG (reference sequence). For the CDR3, the DNA is TGTGCCTGGAGTGTACAAGGGGGCGGTCAGCCCCAGCATTTT. Translation gives CAWSVQGGGQPQHF.